One sample yielded the 18 T cell receptor beta chains listed below, sequenced in a study of T cells in Graves' hyperthyroidism and ophthalmopathy. Amplification of TCR beta CDR3 regions was performed using RNA transcripts as template. The HTBI set primed first-round TCR CDR3 RT-PCR. Each CDR3 protein gets one entry after TCRdb re-called the multiplex PCR reads with MiXCR. The sample holds roughly 180,000 distinct CDR3 sequences, approximately 9% seen once. The specimen sequenced was blood. The origin of the receptors is a woman in her late teens or twenties with Graves' hyperthyroidism that later progressed to Graves' ophthalmopathy.

This clonotype showed up many times. The V and J genes are TRBV6-2 or TRBV6-3 and TRBJ1-5; D remains ambiguous. Trimming stripped 2 bases from V and 4 bases from J, with 6 bases between. There are 13 residues in the CDR3. Germline CDR1 reads MNHEY; CDR2 reads SVGEGT. The chain's CDR3 is CASSYRWNQPQHF. The CDR3 DNA follows: TGTGCCAGCAGTTACCGGTGGAATCAGCCCCAGCATTTT.

The rearrangement links TRBV19 to TRBJ1-3, with D possibly matching TRBD1 (6 bases). Between the trimmed V and J ends, which lost 6 bases and 0 bases, there was a span of 12 bases. The CDR3 loop spans 15 amino acids. Germline V gene data show CDR1 as LNHDA and CDR2 as SQIVND (reference sequence). For the CDR3, the DNA is TGTGCCAGTAGAGTCGGACAGAGCTCTGGAAACACCATATATTTT. It is translated as CASRVGQSSGNTIYF.

This clonotype has just a few counts. CDR3 loop: CASSQLQTGTNTEAFF. The CDR3 DNA reads as TGCGCCAGCAGCCAACTTCAGACAGGGACTAACACTGAAGCTTTCTTT. The chain joins TRBV4-1 to TRBJ1-1, with 7 bases identical to TRBD1. Trimming took 2 bases from V and 2 from J; bases not matched to a gene: 8. Germline CDR1 reads MGHRA; CDR2 reads YSYEKL. The CDR3 sequence is 16 residues long.

This clonotype was detected many times. The rearrangement joins TRBV7-2 to TRBJ2-7; unclear D gene. In germline, CDR1 is SGHTA, CDR2 FQGNSA. V was cut by 1 base and J by 3 bases, with 4 bases left in between. The CDR3 loop spans 12 amino acids. This CDR3 reads CASSLEVYEQYF. The CDR3 DNA sequence: TGTGCCAGCAGCTTAGAGGTCTACGAGCAGTACTTC.

This clonotype was counted between two and nine times. This rearrangement joins TRBV13 to TRBJ1-1; 11 bases align to TRBD1. The CDR3 runs 12 residues. J was trimmed by 6 bases and V by 6 bases; bases with no gene match: 0. The germline V gene has CDR1 PRHDT and CDR2 FYEKMQ (reference sequence). The CDR3 DNA follows: TGTGCCAGCAGGGGACAGGGGGCTGAAGCTTTCTTT. Its protein product is CASRGQGAEAFF.

This clonotype was seen ten or more times. V and J are TRBV27 and TRBJ1-2, with TRBD1 matching 9 bases. CDR3 size: 16 residues. J was trimmed by 8 bases and V by 5 bases; bases with no gene match: 15. CDR1 MNHEY and CDR2 SMNVEV come from the germline V gene (reference sequence). The CDR3 loop is CASSNQRTGTGYGYTF. The DNA of the CDR3 is TGTGCCAGCAGTAACCAAAGGACCGGGACAGGGTACGGCTACACCTTC.

This clonotype showed up many times. The rearrangement joins TRBV29-1 to TRBJ1-2; D uncertain. V lost 8 bases to trimming and J lost 5 bases, with 15 bases between them. The CDR3 consists of 12 residues. CDR1 and CDR2 (germline): SQVTM, ANQGSEA. The CDR3 nucleotides read TGCAGCATCTCTTCAGATTTTTATGGCTACACCTTC. Its translation: CSISSDFYGYTF.

The rearrangement uses TRBV4-1 and TRBJ2-2, with a weak D call TRBD2 (7 bases). Germline loops: CDR1 MGHRA, CDR2 YSYEKL. CDR3 size: 15 residues. Trimming stripped 1 base from V and 5 bases from J, with 11 bases between. The CDR3 here is CASSQAGGGTGELFF. CDR3 bases: TGCGCCAGCAGCCAAGCGGGGGGCGGTACCGGGGAGCTGTTTTTT.

With regard to this clonotype: With a much larger clone just one base away, this may be a read error. The chain has TRBV20-1 and TRBJ2-3; 8 nucleotides match TRBD2. This CDR3 is built from 12 residues. Germline V lookup: CDR1 DFQATT, CDR2 SNEGSKA (reference sequence). The CDR3 protein is CSAKPGGDTRYF. The DNA for the CDR3 is TGCAGTGCTAAGCCGGGAGGGGATACGCGGTATTTT.

A few counts support this clonotype. The chain joins TRBV30 to TRBJ2-7; 10 nucleotides agree with TRBD1. The CDR3 is 14 residues long. Germline V CDR1 and CDR2: GTSNPN, SVGIG (reference sequence). After removal of 0 bases from V and 4 bases from J, the junction contained 3 bases not matched to a gene. CDR3 sequence (DNA): TGTGCCTGGAGTGTCGGGACAGGGGATTACGAGCAGTACTTC. Its protein product is CAWSVGTGDYEQYF.

The table lists this clonotype with many counts. The chain has TRBV6-5 and TRBJ1-6; TRBD1 aligns across 7 bases. J gave up 0 bases and V 2 bases, and 4 bases lay outside the gene matches. This CDR3 has 17 residues. CDR1 and CDR2 from the germline V gene are MNHEY and SVGAGI. CDR3 in amino acids: CASSYRGGISYNSPLHF. The CDR3, as DNA: TGTGCCAGCAGTTACAGAGGGGGCATCTCCTATAATTCACCCCTCCACTTT.

This clonotype was seen many times. The CDR3 is CASSFNGEQFF. The CDR3, as DNA: TGTGCCAGCAGCTTCAATGGTGAGCAGTTCTTC. The chain employs TRBV11-2 and TRBJ2-1; D is unclear. There are 11 residues in the CDR3. V gave up 3 bases and J gave up 9 bases, with 6 bases separating them. CDR1 and CDR2 (germline): SGHAT, FQNNGV.

This clonotype showed up many times. CDR3 residues: CSAGSGRSLVYEQYF. In nucleotides, the CDR3 is TGCAGTGCTGGAAGCGGGAGGTCCTTGGTCTACGAGCAGTACTTC. The gene calls are TRBV20-1 and TRBJ2-7; the match to TRBD2 covers 9 bases. Germline V lookup: CDR1 DFQATT, CDR2 SNEGSKA (reference sequence). The CDR3 runs to 15 residues. V lost 5 bases and J lost 3; bases outside the gene matches: 11.

This clonotype has more than one count but fewer than ten. CDR3 DNA: TGCAGCGTTGAAGCTCCGGGACGGACGAACACTGAAGCTTTCTTT. Its protein product is CSVEAPGRTNTEAFF. The V call is TRBV29-1, the J call TRBJ1-1; maybe TRBD1 (5 bases). The CDR3 is 15 residues long. Germline V lookup: CDR1 SQVTM, CDR2 ANQGSEA. The V end lost 1 base, the J end lost 1 base, and 13 bases lay between the germline ends.

This chain joins TRBV9 and TRBJ2-2, with TRBD2 matching 14 bases. This CDR3 contains 19 residues. Germline lookup yields CDR1 SGDLS and CDR2 YYNGEE. Losses at the gene ends were 0 bases for V and 0 bases for J; bases not matched to a gene: 4. The CDR3 is CASSVGGLAGGPNTGELFF. The CDR3 coding sequence is TGTGCCAGCAGCGTAGGTGGACTAGCGGGGGGACCGAACACCGGGGAGCTGTTTTTT.

This clonotype was detected many times. This rearrangement joins TRBV2 to TRBJ1-2; a weak D match, TRBD1 (6 bases). From germline, CDR1 is SNHLY and CDR2 FYNNEI. The CDR3 consists of 14 residues. Trimming removed 8 bases from V and 3 bases from J, with 16 bases in between. As DNA, the CDR3 is TGTGCCAGCGAAGGGGGATGGGTAGACTATGGCTACACCTTC. Its protein product is CASEGGWVDYGYTF.

The chain links TRBV4-1 to TRBJ1-2; D remains unclear. V lost 1 base and J 4 bases, leaving 13 bases between the germline ends. Germline V CDR1 and CDR2: MGHRA, YSYEKL. The CDR3 covers 15 residues. As DNA, the CDR3 is TGCGCCAGCAGCCAAGGGCGGGGTCGGGGCTATGGCTACACCTTC. It codes for CASSQGRGRGYGYTF.

This clonotype was counted many times. The chain recombines TRBV7-9 with TRBJ2-7, with 10 nucleotides matching TRBD1. The CDR3 covers 15 residues. In germline, CDR1 is SEHNR, CDR2 FQNEAQ (reference sequence). V lost 5 bases and J lost 5; bases outside the gene matches: 9. In DNA form, the CDR3 reads TGTGCCAGCAGCCCAAGGGGACAGGGGAATCACGAGCAGTACTTC. This gives the protein CASSPRGQGNHEQYF.